The sequence of this TCR beta chain was determined in a study of beta chain features in type 1 diabetes. Study as a whole: Age and gender were similar between patients and healthy donors, as were cell yields.

Reverse transcription of all isolated RNA meant that expressed TCRB transcripts were sequenced. Data came from immunoSEQ multiplex PCR; TCRdb stores just in-frame clones and leaves some out. The repertoire has 130,000 to 150,000 clones, about 50% of them found once; the top ten carry 0.35% to 0.45%. Findings and limits, study-wide: Researchers reported that naive, central memory and Treg TCRB repertoires appeared more similar in patients than in healthy donors. Across all four CD4+ subsets, people with type 1 diabetes showed modestly shorter TCRB CDR3s.

About this clone: The antigen is not known.

Sorting that relied on CD45RO/CCR7/CD25/CD127/CD95/CD27 yielded CD4+ naive, central memory, regulatory and stem cell-like memory cells. The sample taken for sequencing was Tregs from blood. This clonotype was obtained from a man aged 18 to 35 in good health.

The CDR3 sequence: CASSPQGDRETQYF. As DNA, the CDR3 is TGTGCCAGCAGCCCACAGGGGGACAGAGAGACCCAGTACTTC. The genes are TRBV4-2 and TRBJ2-5; 8 nucleotides align to TRBD1. V lost 4 bases and J lost 4; bases outside the gene matches: 5. The germline gives CDR1 LGHNA, CDR2 YNFKEQ. The CDR3 runs 14 residues.